These T cell receptor beta chains were read from a single sample in a study of CD8+CD57+ T cells in acquired aplastic anemia. TCRdb reprocessed the reads with MiXCR, giving one entry per CDR3 protein. The sample includes some 200,000 distinct CDR3 sequences, approximately 50% seen only once; the top ten take 9.7%. Sequenced: sorted CD4+, CD8+, or CD8+CD57+ T cells (not recorded which) from PBMCs. The origin of the receptors is a human donor with aplastic anemia. Both conserved end residues are part of each CDR3. Each record gives: V gene, clone size, D gene, J gene, CDR3 DNA, CDR3 protein. The D gene is left open where the match is weak. Expanded clones are given a class, and other clones once, few, many or no size at all.

TRBV30	few	-	TRBJ2-7	TGTGCCTGGAGTGTAAAGGGGACCTACGAGCAGTACTTC	CAWSVKGTYEQYF
TRBV28	many	TRBD2	TRBJ2-7	TGTGCCAGCAGCCTATGGGGGGGGTACAGCGAGCAGTACTTC	CASSLWGGYSEQYF
TRBV7-2	-	-	TRBJ1-6	TGTGCCAGCAGCTCCGTGATCCCGGGTCCCCTCCACTTT	CASSSVIPGPLHF
TRBV15	once	-	TRBJ1-3	TGTGCCACCAGCGGACCCGGGATAGTGAGCTCTGGAAACACCATATATTTT	CATSGPGIVSSGNTIYF
TRBV10-3	-	-	TRBJ2-5	TGTGCCATCAGTGATCCCAGGAATGGGGAGACCCAGTACTTC	CAISDPRNGETQYF
TRBV24-1	-	-	TRBJ1-2	TGTGCCACCCGGCAGGGTCTGGGGTATGGCTACACCTTC	CATRQGLGYGYTF
TRBV12-3/TRBV12-4	few	TRBD1	TRBJ1-2	TGTGCCAGCAGCATGCTCCGGGACAGGGGGCGCGGCGGCTACACCTTC	CASSMLRDRGRGGYTF
TRBV7-9	once	-	TRBJ2-7	TGTGCCAGCAGCTTATTCCACGGGGAACACGAGCAGTACTTC	CASSLFHGEHEQYF
TRBV12-5	-	-	TRBJ2-5	TGTGCTAGTGGTACTGAGAAGGCGGAGACCCAGTACTTC	CASGTEKAETQYF
TRBV7-3	-	-	TRBJ2-3	TGTGCCAGCAGCCGCCCGCTCGGGCCAGGCGGCACAGATACGCAGTATTTT	CASSRPLGPGGTDTQYF
TRBV11-2	-	-	TRBJ2-3	TGTGCCAGCAGCTTAGTAGCGGAGTCCGGAGATACGCAGTATTTT	CASSLVAESGDTQYF
TRBV5-8	many	-	TRBJ1-1	TGTGCCAGCAGACGTACAGGAGTCACTGAAGCTTTCTTT	CASRRTGVTEAFF